This T cell receptor (beta chain) emerged from a study of TIL therapy for anti-PD-1-resistant metastatic lung cancer. The time point was: pre-treatment sample, taken before nivolumab and TIL therapy. The libraries were made with immunoSEQ v3. Each library reached 1.5 million to 2.5 million read pairs, or roughly 5-6 million at deep level. Libraries were prepared by immunoSEQ multiplex PCR; TCRdb keeps only in-frame clonotypes and omits some of them. This sample yields 36,000 or so clones, of which more than 60% are seen a single time; 5.5% to 6.5% belongs to the top ten. A note on this clone: Antigen: not known.

Per germline, CDR1 SGHAT and CDR2 FQNNGV. V was clipped by 1 base and J by 4 bases, with 5 bases between them. The CDR3 sequence is 13 residues long. Study-level findings and limits: The baseline peripheral repertoire was partially replaced by infused TIL clonotypes that later decayed.

The chain joins TRBV11-2 to TRBJ2-1; D is unresolved. The specimen comprised blood, sampled at baseline. The receptor comes from a person aged 25 to 85 with non-small cell lung cancer. The CDR3 loop reads CASSLGSYNEQFF. The CDR3 bases are TGTGCCAGCAGCTTAGGGAGTTACAATGAGCAGTTCTTC.